This record looks at one T cell receptor beta chain sequence and its context. Its antigen is currently unknown. Libraries were prepared by immunoSEQ multiplex PCR; TCRdb keeps only in-frame clonotypes and omits some of them. The data show 55,000 to 75,000 clones, with about 92% seen just once and 5.3% held by the top ten. Looked up from germline, CDR1 is SGHTA and CDR2 is FQGTGA. This CDR3 has 14 residues. Trimming cost V 2 bases and J 9 bases; bases outside gene matches: 8. The data were obtained in a study of cytomegalovirus exposure and HLA in healthy donors. Study-level points and caveats: Most TCR sequences were seen very rarely across donors, but some public TCRs occurred in many. Overall, approximately 150 TCR beta chains were annotated as cytomegalovirus-associated.

V is TRBV7-3 and J is TRBJ2-3; 7 bases line up with TRBD2. Sequenced input: PBMCs. This clonotype was sampled from a man younger than 30 in good health and CMV-seropositive. The CDR3 region has the DNA TGTGCCAGCAGCTTATTCCGGGGGGAGGGAACGCAGTATTTT. Protein sequence: CASSLFRGEGTQYF.